This TCR beta chain originates from a study of T cells in Graves' hyperthyroidism and ophthalmopathy. TCR beta CDR3 regions were amplified from RNA. First-round RT-PCR targeting the TCR CDR3 was performed with the HTBI primer set. MiXCR, applied by TCRdb to the multiplex PCR reads, yields one record per CDR3 protein. The sample includes around 480,000 distinct CDR3 sequences, over 13% of them seen just once. Per the germline V gene, CDR1 is DFQATT and CDR2 is SNEGSKA (reference sequence). The ends were cut back, 1 base at V and 3 bases at J, with 10 bases in the middle. This CDR3 comprises 14 residues.

The chain recombines TRBV20-1 with TRBJ1-3; D is unresolved. This TCR was recovered from a woman in her late teens or twenties with Graves' hyperthyroidism. Material for sequencing was blood. CDR3 bases: TGCAGTGCTAGAGCCTGGACGGGTGGAAACACCATATATTTT. Translated, it gives CSARAWTGGNTIYF.